Sequencing of this TCR beta chain was carried out in a study of response to subunit inactivated influenza vaccine. TCRdb independently ran MiXCR on the RT-PCR reads; one entry per CDR3 protein. Found here are around 570,000 distinct CDR3 sequences, approximately 10% of them singletons; the top ten hold around 10%. The ends were cut back, 1 base at V and 0 bases at J, with 15 bases in the middle. CDR3 size: 18 residues. CDR1 and CDR2 from the germline V gene are SGHAT and FQDESV (reference sequence). These data were likewise used in another study, on T cells expressing NK-cell markers. Turning to that study: Researchers built TCR beta cDNA using 5'RACE template switching with UMIs. Investigators obtained TCR beta repertoires from sorted CD3+CD56+NKG2C+, CD3+CD56+NKG2C- and CD3+CD56-NKG2C+ T cells. Eight donors were sequenced, seven testing HCMV-seropositive and one testing seronegative. Several of the donors also had these clonotypes leading their CD3+CD56-NKG2C+ fraction.

Sequenced material: PBMCs from blood, taken on the day of vaccination. This receptor was identified in a man in his fifties who received an inactivated influenza vaccine. The chain recombines TRBV11-1 with TRBJ2-2; no clear D gene. CDR3 nucleotides: TGTGCCAGCAGCTTAGTGAGTTTAATCTTCGCGAACACCGGGGAGCTGTTTTTT. Its translation is CASSLVSLIFANTGELFF.